Shown below are 21 T cell receptor beta chains from a single sample sequenced in a study of T cells in Graves' hyperthyroidism and ophthalmopathy. What was amplified from RNA transcripts were TCR beta CDR3 regions. The TCR CDR3 first-round RT-PCR relied on the HTBI primer set. One entry per CDR3 protein, called by TCRdb with MiXCR from the multiplex PCR reads. There are more than 300,000 distinct CDR3 sequences in the sample; about 15% occur only once, and around a fifth lies in the top ten. What was sequenced was blood. Source of these receptors: a woman under 40 with Graves' ophthalmopathy.

Many counts were recorded for this clonotype. The V gene is TRBV14, the J gene TRBJ2-3; a possible D gene is TRBD1 (6 bases). Germline V gene lookup returns CDR1 SGHDN and CDR2 FVKESK. The CDR3 is made up of 13 amino acids. V shed 1 base and J shed 6 bases, with 8 bases lying between them. The CDR3 here is CASSQAGVDTQYF. CDR3 in DNA: TGTGCCAGCAGCCAAGCAGGGGTGGATACGCAGTATTTT.

This clonotype appeared many times. The V call is TRBV28, the J call TRBJ1-2; TRBD1 is a possible D gene (5 bases). Trimming stripped 5 bases from V and 2 bases from J, with 9 bases between. The V gene's germline CDR1 is MDHEN and CDR2 SYDVKM. The CDR3 consists of 13 residues. The CDR3 protein is CASSAPGNYGYTF. CDR3 coding DNA: TGTGCCAGCAGTGCCCCAGGGAACTATGGCTACACCTTC.

This clonotype has only a few counts. The chain has TRBV13 and TRBJ2-3; maybe TRBD1 (6 bases). Per the germline V gene, CDR1 is PRHDT and CDR2 is FYEKMQ (reference sequence). Trimming removed 4 bases from V and 7 bases from J, with 15 bases in between. This CDR3 has 14 amino acids. The CDR3 protein is CASSSPGQGYTQYF. The CDR3, as DNA: TGTGCCAGCAGCTCGCCGGGACAAGGTTATACGCAGTATTTT.

This clonotype appeared many times. V gene TRBV11-2 combines with J gene TRBJ1-5; a weak D match, TRBD1 (6 bases). From germline, CDR1 is SGHAT and CDR2 FQNNGV. The CDR3 consists of 13 residues. V was clipped by 4 bases and J by 5 bases, with 9 bases between them. This CDR3 is CASSWGPDQPQHF. CDR3 coding DNA: TGTGCCAGCAGCTGGGGGCCCGATCAGCCCCAGCATTTT.

This clonotype was observed many times. The rearrangement links TRBV4-1 to TRBJ1-4; no firm D call. Germline V CDR1 and CDR2: MGHRA, YSYEKL. V was pared by 4 bases and J by 4 bases, with 13 bases between. This CDR3 has 15 amino acids. The CDR3 region has the DNA TGCGCCAGCAGCCTTTACAGCGGACTTAATGAAAAACTGTTTTTT. As protein: CASSLYSGLNEKLFF.

This clonotype was seen ten or more times. The chain carries TRBV5-5 and TRBJ2-7, with D maybe TRBD2 (5 bases). The CDR3 consists of 13 residues. V gave up 1 base and J gave up 1 base, with 6 bases separating them. Germline V gene sequence: CDR1 SGHKS, CDR2 YYEKEE (reference sequence). In DNA form, the CDR3 reads TGTGCCAGCAGCTTGCGGGGTTCCTACGAGCAGTACTTC. This encodes CASSLRGSYEQYF. The complete variable domain, with remaining parts taken from reference TRBV5-5 and TRBJ2-7, reads DAGVTQSPTHLIKTRGQQVTLRCSPISGHKSVSWYQQVLGQGPQFIFQYYEKEERGRGNFPDRFSARQFPNYSSELNVNALLLGDSALYLCASSLRGSYEQYFGPGTRLTVT.

This clonotype came up many times. The rearrangement joins TRBV27 to TRBJ2-7; 8 positions match TRBD1. The CDR3 consists of 15 residues. J gave up 4 bases and V 3 bases, and 8 bases lay outside the gene matches. Germline assignment: CDR1 MNHEY and CDR2 SMNVEV (reference sequence). CDR3 coding DNA: TGTGCCAGCAGTTTCGCGGGACAGGCATCTTACGAGCAGTACTTC. This encodes CASSFAGQASYEQYF.

This clonotype was counted many times. The CDR3 DNA is TGTGCCACCAGTGACCCCGAGGGGGGTCCCACAGATACGCAGTATTTT. Its translation is CATSDPEGGPTDTQYF. The rearrangement joins TRBV24-1 to TRBJ2-3; D is perhaps TRBD1 or TRBD2 (6 bases each). V was cut by 4 bases and J by 2 bases, with 15 bases left in between. The CDR3 extends over 16 amino acids. Germline CDR1 and CDR2: KGHDR and SFDVKD.

This clonotype was seen repeatedly, ten times or more. J is TRBJ1-2 and V is TRBV4-1; D might be TRBD1 (5 bases). Trimming left V 0 bases short and J 4 bases short, with 15 bases between. Germline V lookup: CDR1 MGHRA, CDR2 YSYEKL. This CDR3 is built from 16 residues. This chain's CDR3 is CASSQDLQGGGYGYTF. The CDR3 bases are TGCGCCAGCAGCCAAGATCTTCAGGGAGGAGGCTATGGCTACACCTTC.

The chain combines TRBV5-4 with TRBJ2-5; no clear D gene. CDR3 length equals 15 residues. CDR1 and CDR2 (germline): SGHNT, YYREEE (reference sequence). The V end lost 0 bases, the J end lost 4 bases, and 13 bases lay between the germline ends. The CDR3 reads CASSLAPWFGETQYF. For the CDR3, the DNA is TGTGCCAGCAGCTTGGCCCCCTGGTTTGGAGAGACCCAGTACTTC.

The chain couples TRBV10-3 to TRBJ1-2, with a weak D call TRBD1 (6 bases). V lost 0 bases and J lost 4, with 9 bases in between. CDR1 and CDR2 from the germline V gene are ENHRY and SYGVKD. The CDR3 loop spans 14 amino acids. The CDR3 spells CAISESTGSYGYTF. The DNA for the CDR3 is TGTGCCATCAGTGAGTCTACAGGGAGCTATGGCTACACCTTC.

This clonotype was seen more than once but under ten times. The chain employs TRBV5-6 and TRBJ1-2, with TRBD1 matching over 8 bases. Germline V lookup: CDR1 SGHDT, CDR2 YYEEEE. The CDR3 is 14 amino acids. J gave up 5 bases and V 2 bases, and 5 bases lay outside the gene matches. The CDR3 loop is CASSFQDRDYGYTF. CDR3 DNA sequence: TGTGCCAGCAGCTTCCAGGACAGGGATTATGGCTACACCTTC.

In this sample, this clonotype turned up many times. The chain is built from TRBV14 and TRBJ2-3; D is perhaps TRBD1 or TRBD2 (6 bases each). V lost 1 base, J lost 1 base, and 18 bases lay in between. This CDR3 spans 18 amino acids. Germline CDR1 SGHDN, CDR2 FVKESK. The CDR3 here is CASSQVGGRSGGTDTQYF. The DNA of the CDR3 is TGTGCCAGCAGCCAAGTTGGGGGCCGCTCGGGGGGCACAGATACGCAGTATTTT.

This sequence joins TRBV28 and TRBJ2-5; 7 bases agree with TRBD1. Germline V gene data show CDR1 as MDHEN and CDR2 as SYDVKM. The CDR3 consists of 16 residues. Germline trimming cut 2 bases from V and 4 bases from J; bases unmatched to any gene: 10. CDR3 loop: CASSLRTGPRGETQYF. The CDR3 region has the DNA TGTGCCAGCAGTTTAAGGACAGGACCCAGGGGAGAGACCCAGTACTTC.

DNA for the CDR3: TGTGCCACATCGGGACAGGGGGACGAGCAGTACTTC. Encoded protein: CATSGQGDEQYF. This rearrangement joins TRBV24-1 to TRBJ2-7; 11 bases fit TRBD1. This CDR3 is built from 12 residues. Germline V lookup: CDR1 KGHDR, CDR2 SFDVKD. Unmatched junction bases numbered 3, after V lost 10 bases and J lost 5 bases.

This clonotype was found many times. The rearrangement joins TRBV7-2 to TRBJ2-1; TRBD2 agrees at 7 bases. The CDR3 has 16 residues. CDR1 is SGHTA and CDR2 is FQGNSA in the germline V gene. The V gene end was trimmed by 1 base and the J gene end by 3 bases; junction bases not matched to a gene: 6. The DNA of the CDR3 is TGTGCCAGCAGCTTAGGGGGCGGGGGAAGCTACAATGAGCAGTTCTTC. The encoded protein is CASSLGGGGSYNEQFF. The variable domain in full, with the rest retrieved from reference TRBV7-2 and TRBJ2-1, is GAGVSQSPSNKVTEKGKDVELRCDPISGHTALYWYRQSLGQGLEFLIYFQGNSAPDKSGLPSDRFSAERTGGSVSTLTIQRTQQEDSAVYLCASSLGGGGSYNEQFFGPGTRLTVL.

This clonotype was picked up a small number of times. The rearrangement links TRBV6-1 to TRBJ1-3; 7 nucleotides match TRBD1. Germline V gene lookup returns CDR1 MNHNS and CDR2 SASEGT. This CDR3 has 17 residues. With 7 bases clipped from V and 0 bases from J, the junction kept 12 bases outside the gene matches. The CDR3 region is CASTPRDSAPSGNTIYF. In nucleotides, the CDR3 is TGTGCCAGCACACCCCGGGACAGTGCTCCCTCTGGAAACACCATATATTTT.

At least ten counts were recorded for this clonotype. J is TRBJ2-7 and V is TRBV5-5; 7 bases are shared with TRBD1. Trimming took 0 bases from V and 3 from J; bases not matched to a gene: 9. CDR1 and CDR2 from the germline V gene are SGHKS and YYEKEE (reference sequence). CDR3 length equals 16 residues. The CDR3 reads CASSLGGQPEIYEQYF. Written as DNA, the CDR3 is TGTGCCAGCAGCTTGGGGGGACAGCCAGAGATCTACGAGCAGTACTTC.

This clonotype was counted ten times or more. V is TRBV15 and J is TRBJ2-2; 10 bases align to TRBD1. With 1 base clipped from V and 6 bases from J, the junction kept 5 bases outside the gene matches. This CDR3 has 16 residues. Germline CDR1 reads LNHNV; CDR2 reads YYDKDF (reference sequence). The CDR3 loop is CATSRAGTGVSGELFF. DNA for the CDR3: TGTGCCACCAGCAGAGCCGGGACAGGGGTTTCCGGGGAGCTGTTTTTT.

This clonotype showed up just a few times. V and J are TRBV29-1 and TRBJ1-4, with D perhaps matching TRBD1 (6 bases). V was cut by 4 bases and J by 8 bases, with 17 bases left in between. The CDR3 is 14 amino acids. Germline V gene sequence: CDR1 SQVTM, CDR2 ANQGSEA. This chain's CDR3 is CSVASTGFGEKLFF. The CDR3, as DNA: TGCAGCGTTGCCTCAACAGGGTTTGGGGAAAAACTGTTTTTT.

This clonotype was picked up many times. This chain links TRBV2 with TRBJ2-1; TRBD2 aligns across 11 bases. The CDR3 is made up of 16 amino acids. The V and J ends lost 8 bases and 9 bases, in that order; junction bases with no gene match: 15. Germline CDR1 is SNHLY and CDR2 is FYNNEI. The CDR3 bases are TGTGCCAGCTCCCAGGGGATAGCGGGGGGGTGGGGTGAGCAGTTCTTC. Translated: CASSQGIAGGWGEQFF.